This TCR beta chain was sequenced in a study of cytomegalovirus exposure and HLA in healthy donors. For the study at large: From donors who were HLA-typed, an early data release held around 80 million unique TCRs. Study-wide results and limits: Further analysis was carried out later, and it showed several of the most significant clusters appearing linked to common viral pathogens.

About this clone itself: Its specificity is not known.

Losses at the gene ends were 7 bases for V and 4 bases for J; bases not matched to a gene: 7. Germline CDR1 reads MDHEN; CDR2 reads SYDVKM. The CDR3 runs to 15 residues. Both 60 Vbeta primers and 13 Jbeta primers went into the PCR. Assay: immunoSEQ multiplex PCR; the TCRdb copy retains only in-frame clones and omits some. The data hold approximately 150,000 clones, with approximately 88% observed a single time. The chain carries TRBV28 and TRBJ2-1; 10 nucleotides agree with TRBD1. The TCR sequence derives from a woman aged 40 to 55 in good health and CMV-seronegative. The sequencing sample was made of PBMCs. The CDR3 sequence: CASTYGQGGYNEQFF. CDR3 DNA: TGTGCCAGCACCTATGGACAGGGGGGTTACAATGAGCAGTTCTTC.